The 14 T cell receptor beta chains given below trace back to one sample, sequenced in a study of shared clonotypes between healthy human individuals (dated by TCRdb to between 2020 and 2021). Library preparation employed the immunoSEQ multiplex PCR assay. Not all clones reach the TCRdb copy of this immuneACCESS table, which keeps in-frame sequences only. Checked studies attribute under half of the gap to unresolved V genes and leave the rest unexplained. The sample profile shows 530,000 or so clones; approximately 79% of them were found once. The ten largest clones take up roughly an eighth of the sample. Sequenced sample: PBMCs. The source is a middle-aged woman in good health. Some clones in this sample may be carry-over from other donors' samples.

The CDR3: CASSSHRVSGNTIYF. CDR3 coding DNA: TGTGCCAGCAGTTCCCACCGCGTCTCTGGAAACACCATATATTTT. This rearrangement joins TRBV6-5 to TRBJ1-3; D unclear. The CDR3 has 15 residues. The germline V gene has CDR1 MNHEY and CDR2 SVGAGI. V lost 4 bases and J lost 0, with 10 bases in between.

CDR3 sequence (DNA): TGTGCCACCAGCAGAGGCGGGACGATACAAGAGACCCAGTACTTC. As protein: CATSRGGTIQETQYF. The chain combines TRBV15 with TRBJ2-5; tentatively, D is TRBD2 (6 bases). CDR1 is LNHNV and CDR2 is YYDKDF in the germline V gene (reference sequence). This CDR3 contains 15 residues. V lost 1 base and J lost 2, with 11 bases in between.

This sequence joins TRBV5-1 and TRBJ1-2; D is unclear. This CDR3 has 16 amino acids. Germline loops: CDR1 SGHRS, CDR2 YFSETQ. Trimming took off 0 bases at V and 4 bases at J, with 16 bases between the two ends. The CDR3 loop is CASSLGGRRASYGYTF. Here the CDR3 DNA reads TGCGCCAGCAGCTTGGGCGGCCGGAGGGCTTCCTATGGCTACACCTTC.

The chain couples TRBV27 to TRBJ2-5; possible D gene TRBD1, 5 bases. Trimming removed 10 bases from V and 4 bases from J, with 13 bases in between. The CDR3 contains 12 residues. CDR1 and CDR2 from the germline V gene are MNHEY and SMNVEV (reference sequence). The CDR3 coding sequence is TGTGCCATCAAAGGGGTAGGAGAGACCCAGTACTTC. Translated: CAIKGVGETQYF.

This clone was seen just once. J is TRBJ2-3 and V is TRBV7-3; 9 bases match TRBD2. The CDR3 consists of 15 residues. Germline V gene sequence: CDR1 SGHTA, CDR2 FQGTGA. V lost 1 base, J lost 4 bases, and 3 bases stayed unmatched. The CDR3 DNA reads as TGTGCCAGCAGCTTAATAGCGGGAGATGCAGATACGCAGTATTTT. This codes for CASSLIAGDADTQYF.

The chain employs TRBV10-3 and TRBJ1-5; 7 nucleotides align to TRBD1. This CDR3 contains 14 residues. Germline CDR1 is ENHRY and CDR2 is SYGVKD. Losses at the gene ends were 6 bases for V and 0 bases for J; bases not matched to a gene: 2. This CDR3 reads CAISGQVSNQPQHF. The CDR3 nucleotides are TGTGCCATCAGCGGACAGGTTAGCAATCAGCCCCAGCATTTT.

The rearrangement links TRBV7-2 to TRBJ2-7; 8 nucleotides match TRBD2. Germline V lookup: CDR1 SGHTA, CDR2 FQGNSA. After removal of 5 bases from V and 5 bases from J, the junction contained 11 bases not matched to a gene. The CDR3 loop spans 15 amino acids. The CDR3 coding sequence is TGTGCCAGCAGCCTTAAGAGTAGCGGGGAAAACGAGCAGTACTTC. It encodes CASSLKSSGENEQYF.

The chain carries TRBV28 and TRBJ2-1; either TRBD1 or TRBD2 may fit D (5 bases each). CDR3 size: 15 residues. V was pared by 7 bases and J by 4 bases, with 17 bases between. Looked up from germline, CDR1 is MDHEN and CDR2 is SYDVKM. CDR3 protein: CASKSGGHPYNEQFF. The CDR3 nucleotides read TGTGCCAGCAAGAGCGGAGGACACCCATACAATGAGCAGTTCTTC.

The chain joins TRBV6-1 to TRBJ1-5; perhaps TRBD1 as D (5 bases). The germline CDR1 and CDR2 sequences are MNHNS and SASEGT. Trimming removed 4 bases from V and 2 bases from J, with 6 bases in between. This CDR3 region has 13 residues. CDR3 amino acids: CASSVGGNQPQHF. CDR3 bases: TGTGCCAGCAGTGTAGGGGGCAATCAGCCCCAGCATTTT.

This clone was observed a single time. The chain uses TRBV6-1 and TRBJ2-7; 9 bases are shared with TRBD1. Losses at the gene ends were 7 bases for V and 2 bases for J; bases not matched to a gene: 6. The length of the CDR3 is 14 residues. Germline V lookup: CDR1 MNHNS, CDR2 SASEGT. CDR3 sequence: CASITGQGPYEQYF. In DNA, the CDR3 is TGTGCCAGCATCACGGGACAGGGACCCTACGAGCAGTACTTC.

The rearrangement links TRBV6-1 to TRBJ2-7; D call uncertain. Between the trimmed V and J ends, which lost 0 bases and 4 bases, there was a span of 10 bases. This CDR3 is 14 amino acids long. Germline-derived CDR1 and CDR2 are MNHNS and SASEGT. The CDR3 sequence: CASSEAQAVYEQYF. CDR3 sequence (DNA): TGTGCCAGCAGTGAAGCGCAGGCGGTGTACGAGCAGTACTTC.

The chain links TRBV29-1 to TRBJ2-5; TRBD2 matches at 13 bases. This CDR3 contains 14 residues. The junction had 2 bases not matched to a gene; V was cut back by 3 bases and J by 4 bases. In germline, CDR1 is SQVTM, CDR2 ANQGSEA. CDR3 amino acids: CSVDTSGRGETQYF. The CDR3 DNA reads TGCAGCGTTGACACTAGCGGGAGGGGAGAGACCCAGTACTTC.

V and J are TRBV6-1 and TRBJ2-3, with D perhaps being TRBD1 or TRBD2 (6 bases each). This CDR3 has 15 amino acids. V lost 3 bases and J 1 base, leaving 11 bases between the germline ends. Germline V CDR1 and CDR2: MNHNS, SASEGT. The DNA for the CDR3 is TGTGCCAGCAGTGATTATAGGGGGGGCACAGATACGCAGTATTTT. Protein: CASSDYRGGTDTQYF.

The chain carries TRBV7-8 and TRBJ2-7, with no clear D. V lost 7 bases and J 0 bases, leaving 13 bases between the germline ends. Germline assignment: CDR1 SGHVS and CDR2 FQNEAQ. The CDR3 has 14 residues. CDR3 nucleotide sequence: TGTGCCAGCAAATCAGCCCTGAACTCCTACGAGCAGTACTTC. It codes for CASKSALNSYEQYF.